Following are 9 T cell receptor beta chains from one sample sequenced in a study of blood T cell repertoires in COVID-19. Profiled with immunoSEQ multiplex PCR; TCRdb holds only in-frame clones, not every one. The sample holds around 100,000 clones, around 86% seen once. Input material: peripheral blood. These receptors were collected from a man aged 70 or older with acute or convalescent COVID-19.

CDR3 nucleotides: TGTGCCAGCTCACCAGACAGGGGCACTGAAGCTTTCTTT. Protein: CASSPDRGTEAFF. The rearrangement joins TRBV18 to TRBJ1-1, with 8 bases matching TRBD1. Germline V gene sequence: CDR1 KGHSH, CDR2 LQKENI. This CDR3 has 13 amino acids. J was trimmed by 4 bases and V by 2 bases; bases with no gene match: 0.

The chain combines TRBV9 with TRBJ2-7, with TRBD1 identical over 8 bases. V lost 0 bases and J lost 6; bases outside the gene matches: 8. The length of the CDR3 is 15 residues. From germline, CDR1 is SGDLS and CDR2 YYNGEE. The CDR3 nucleotides read TGTGCCAGCAGCGTAGAAGGACAGGGTTCTAGCGAGCAGTACTTC. Its translation: CASSVEGQGSSEQYF.

The gene calls are TRBV5-5 and TRBJ1-2; 10 nucleotides match TRBD1. J was trimmed by 12 bases and V by 1 base; bases with no gene match: 12. This CDR3 has 15 residues. Germline V CDR1 and CDR2: SGHKS, YYEKEE (reference sequence). CDR3 DNA: TGTGCCAGCAGCTTGAAGTATGAACGGACAGGGGGTAACACCTTC. Translation: CASSLKYERTGGNTF.

The chain recombines TRBV9 with TRBJ1-5, with 7 bases aligning to TRBD1. This CDR3 is built from 15 residues. Trimming cost V 3 bases and J 5 bases; bases outside gene matches: 8. Germline V gene sequence: CDR1 SGDLS, CDR2 YYNGEE. CDR3 sequence (DNA): TGTGCCAGCAGCGCGGACCGGGACAGCTATCAGCCCCAGCATTTT. This codes for CASSADRDSYQPQHF.

This chain links TRBV12-3 or TRBV12-4 with TRBJ1-1, with no clear D. Trimming stripped 5 bases from V and 0 bases from J, with 7 bases between. This CDR3 region has 13 residues. The CDR3 DNA sequence: TGTGCCAGCAGTCGGGTCCTGAACACTGAAGCTTTCTTT. Translation: CASSRVLNTEAFF.

V gene TRBV7-3 combines with J gene TRBJ2-7; 8 bases agree with TRBD2. The germline CDR1 and CDR2 sequences are SGHTA and FQGTGA. The CDR3 contains 13 residues. The V segment lost 5 bases and the J segment 5 bases; nucleotides outside the gene matches: 5. CDR3 amino acids: CASSKTSDHEQYF. CDR3 nucleotides: TGTGCCAGCAGCAAGACTAGCGATCACGAGCAGTACTTC.

This rearrangement joins TRBV9 to TRBJ1-3, with a weak D call TRBD1 (5 bases). The length of the CDR3 is 15 residues. Germline lookup yields CDR1 SGDLS and CDR2 YYNGEE. The V end was cut by 2 bases, the J end by 0 bases, with 9 bases between. The CDR3 nucleotides read TGTGCCAGCAGCGTTGGGGCTTTCTCTGGAAACACCATATATTTT. Its translation: CASSVGAFSGNTIYF.

The chain joins TRBV4-1 to TRBJ1-1; D gene unclear. The CDR3 spans 12 residues. The germline V gene encodes CDR1 MGHRA and CDR2 YSYEKL. V lost 0 bases and J lost 5, with 4 bases in between. For the CDR3, the DNA is TGCGCCAGCAGCCAAGATCGGACTGAAGCTTTCTTT. Amino acid sequence: CASSQDRTEAFF.

The rearrangement uses TRBV7-9 and TRBJ1-5; D possibly corresponds to TRBD1 (6 bases). The CDR3 is made up of 14 amino acids. V dropped 7 bases and J dropped 5 bases, with 15 bases sitting between them. CDR1 is SEHNR, CDR2 FQNEAQ, per germline (reference sequence). In DNA form, the CDR3 reads TGTGCCAGCATCCGACGACAGGCGGATCAGCCCCAGCATTTT. Translated, it gives CASIRRQADQPQHF.